These 22 T cell receptor beta chains were sequenced from one sample in a study of STAT5B mutations in CD4+ large granular lymphocyte leukemia. The protocol was immunoSEQ multiplex PCR, while the TCRdb copy is restricted to in-frame clones and leaves out a portion. Of about 32,000 clones in the sample, approximately 72% were seen once. The sequenced sample consisted of CD4+ T cells from blood buffy coats. Receptor source: a human donor in good health.

Concerning this clone itself: One junction end disagrees with the germline gene, perhaps due to a read error. The sample holds other DNA sequences that translate to the same CDR3. The chain is built from TRBV9 and TRBJ1-1, with 8 bases that match TRBD1. Germline V lookup: CDR1 SGDLS, CDR2 YYNGEE. There are 15 residues in the CDR3. The CDR3 region is CASSVEDRVNTEAFF. CDR3 coding DNA: TGCGCCAGCAGCGTAGAGGACAGGGTGAACACTGAAGCTTTCTTT. Full variable domain (outside the CDR3, taken from reference TRBV9 and TRBJ1-1): DSGVTQTPKHLITATGQRVTLRCSPRSGDLSVYWYQQSLDQGLQFLIQYYNGEERAKGNILERFSAQQFPDLHSELNLSSLELGDSALYFCASSVEDRVNTEAFFGQGTRLTVV.

Comments on this clone: A read error may account for a junction end that differs from germline. The chain couples TRBV19 to TRBJ2-4, with TRBD2 matching 7 bases. The CDR3 has 11 amino acids. Per germline, CDR1 LNHDA and CDR2 SQIVND (reference sequence). CDR3 bases: TGTGCCAATAGTGTTCGGGAGGAGCAGTACTTC. This translates into CANSVREEQYF.

The chain links TRBV30 to TRBJ2-5, with 8 bases lining up with TRBD1. The CDR3 length is 12 residues. Losses at the gene ends were 5 bases for V and 4 bases for J; bases not matched to a gene: 3. In germline, CDR1 is GTSNPN, CDR2 SVGIG (reference sequence). CDR3 in DNA: TGTGCCTGGGGCAGGGGGCGAGAGACCCAGTACTTC. Its translation is CAWGRGRETQYF. Together with reference TRBV30 and TRBJ2-5, the CDR3 gives the full variable domain: SQTIHQWPATLVQPVGSPLSLECTVEGTSNPNLYWYRQAAGRGLQLLFYSVGIGQISSEVPQNLSASRPQDRQFILSSKKLLLSDSGFYLCAWGRGRETQYFGPGTRLLVL.

CDR3 region: CASSLGVVGEQYF. CDR3 sequence (DNA): TGTGCCAGCAGCTTAGGGGTGGTGGGCGAGCAGTACTTC. The chain employs TRBV11-2 and TRBJ2-7; D is unclear. V was shortened by 1 base and J by 6 bases, with 10 bases between the two germline ends. Germline values: CDR1 SGHAT, CDR2 FQNNGV. The CDR3 consists of 13 residues.

J is TRBJ2-5 and V is TRBV7-2, with 7 nucleotides matching TRBD1. Judging by the DNA end, TRBJ2-7 fits better; the J call may be wrong. The CDR3 is 13 residues long. Germline V gene lookup returns CDR1 SGHTA and CDR2 FQGNSA. For the CDR3, the DNA is TGTGCCAGCAGCTCGGACAGGCGATACGAGCAGTACTTC. Translation gives CASSSDRRYEQYF.

The chain recombines TRBV18 with TRBJ2-5; D is uncertain. CDR1 is KGHSH and CDR2 is LQKENI in the germline V gene. The CDR3 runs 12 residues. V was clipped by 2 bases and J by 2 bases, with 3 bases between them. CDR3 coding DNA: TGTGCCAGCTCACCAATACAAGAGACCCAGTACTTC. It translates to CASSPIQETQYF.

V gene TRBV6-1 combines with J gene TRBJ2-7, with 10 bases lining up with TRBD1. The CDR3 loop spans 13 amino acids. The V gene end was trimmed by 6 bases and the J gene end by 4 bases; junction bases not matched to a gene: 3. Germline V CDR1 and CDR2: MNHNS, SASEGT. CDR3 amino acids: CASRRDRGYEQYF. In DNA form, the CDR3 reads TGTGCCAGCAGACGGGACAGGGGATACGAGCAGTACTTC.

This clone was detected a few times. The chain uses TRBV13 and TRBJ1-1; no firm D call. Trimming stripped 4 bases from V and 0 bases from J, with 18 bases between. Germline V gene sequence: CDR1 PRHDT, CDR2 FYEKMQ (reference sequence). CDR3 length equals 17 residues. CDR3 nucleotide sequence: TGTGCCAGCAGCTCCACCGACCCCGGAAACATGAACACTGAAGCTTTCTTT. It encodes CASSSTDPGNMNTEAFF.

This clone was detected only once. The chain carries TRBV29-1 and TRBJ2-3; 7 nucleotides line up with TRBD2. Germline CDR1 reads SQVTM; CDR2 reads ANQGSEA. V lost 4 bases and J lost 2; bases outside the gene matches: 18. This CDR3 has 18 residues. CDR3 residues: CSVVLPAGSRGHTDTQYF. Here the CDR3 DNA reads TGCAGCGTTGTTCTGCCAGCGGGATCAAGGGGTCACACAGATACGCAGTATTTT.

This clone has more than one count but fewer than ten. The chain uses TRBV30 and TRBJ1-5; no definite D call. V was pared by 2 bases and J by 3 bases, with 8 bases between. The CDR3 totals 13 residues. Germline loops: CDR1 GTSNPN, CDR2 SVGIG (reference sequence). The CDR3 region is CAWSWRDNQPQHF. CDR3 nucleotide sequence: TGTGCCTGGAGTTGGCGCGACAATCAGCCCCAGCATTTT.

The chain couples TRBV6-6 to TRBJ1-6, with 8 positions matching TRBD1. Germline loops: CDR1 MNHNY, CDR2 SVGAGI (reference sequence). CDR3 length: 14 residues. Trimming took 4 bases from V and 9 from J; bases not matched to a gene: 5. The CDR3 is CASSSDRDGSPLHF. CDR3 bases: TGTGCCAGCAGTTCGGACAGGGATGGTTCACCCCTCCACTTT.

The chain joins TRBV11-2 to TRBJ1-4, with TRBD1 identical over 7 bases. CDR1 SGHAT and CDR2 FQNNGV come from the germline V gene. Losses at the gene ends were 5 bases for V and 8 bases for J; bases not matched to a gene: 8. This CDR3 is 14 amino acids long. The CDR3 is CASSLTGKEEKLFF. CDR3 nucleotides: TGTGCCAGCAGCCTGACAGGGAAGGAGGAAAAACTGTTTTTT.

In DNA, the CDR3 is TGTGCCTGGAGTCGAAGTGGACTAGCGGAGCTGAGGGGGGTATACGAGCAGTACTTC. Translating gives CAWSRSGLAELRGVYEQYF. The chain recombines TRBV30 with TRBJ2-7; 10 bases are a match to TRBD2. V lost 2 bases to trimming and J lost 4 bases; unmatched junction nucleotides: 20. This CDR3 is 19 amino acids long. Germline V lookup: CDR1 GTSNPN, CDR2 SVGIG (reference sequence).

V gene TRBV10-2 combines with J gene TRBJ2-2, with 8 bases that match TRBD1. Germline CDR1 is WSHSY and CDR2 is SAAADI. The CDR3 has 13 amino acids. The trim removed 6 bases at V and 3 bases at J, leaving 0 bases unmatched. The CDR3 DNA follows: TGCGCCAGCAGGGGACAGGACACCGGGGAGCTGTTTTTT. Translated: CASRGQDTGELFF.

This clone turned up a few times. This chain connects TRBV19 to TRBJ1-3; D might be TRBD1 (6 bases). Trimming shortened V by 6 bases and J by 1 base, and 13 bases separated the two germline ends. The CDR3 is made up of 15 amino acids. CDR1 is LNHDA and CDR2 is SQIVND in the germline V gene (reference sequence). The CDR3 reads CASRDGQSSGNTIYF. CDR3 coding DNA: TGTGCCAGTAGAGATGGACAGTCGTCTGGAAACACCATATATTTT.

This chain joins TRBV7-6 and TRBJ1-4; D ambiguous. Germline CDR1 is SGHVS and CDR2 is FNYEAQ. The ends were cut back, 5 bases at V and 8 bases at J, with 12 bases in the middle. The CDR3 runs 13 residues. This CDR3 reads CASSRVREEKLFF. Written as DNA, the CDR3 is TGTGCCAGCAGCCGTGTCCGTGAGGAAAAACTGTTTTTT. The full variable domain, rest sourced from reference TRBV7-6 and TRBJ1-4, is GAGVSQSPRYKVTKRGQDVALRCDPISGHVSLYWYRQALGQGPEFLTYFNYEAQQDKSGLPNDRFSAERPEGSISTLTIQRTEQRDSAMYRCASSRVREEKLFFGSGTQLSVL.

The CDR3 bases are TGTGCCAGCAGTGTTGGGACAGGAGGCACAGATACGCAGTATTTT. Translation: CASSVGTGGTDTQYF. The V call is TRBV25-1, the J call TRBJ2-3, with TRBD1 matching over 8 bases. In germline, CDR1 is MGHDK, CDR2 SYGVNS. V lost 4 bases and J lost 1; bases outside the gene matches: 4. The CDR3 is 15 residues long.

This chain links TRBV6-5 with TRBJ1-1; no clear D. The CDR3 is 12 residues long. Trimming took 4 bases from V and 4 from J, leaving 7 bases between them. Germline values: CDR1 MNHEY, CDR2 SVGAGI. DNA for the CDR3: TGTGCCAGCAGTTCCCAGACCACTGAAGCTTTCTTT. This codes for CASSSQTTEAFF.

This clone appeared a few times. The chain joins TRBV5-4 to TRBJ1-1; D is possibly TRBD1 (6 bases). The CDR3 has 15 residues. Germline loops: CDR1 SGHNT, CDR2 YYREEE (reference sequence). V gave up 0 bases and J gave up 4 bases, with 13 bases separating them. CDR3: CASSLVPGVSTEAFF. The CDR3 nucleotides read TGTGCCAGCAGCTTGGTGCCAGGGGTGAGCACTGAAGCTTTCTTT.

This chain uses TRBV15 with TRBJ1-4; 7 bases map to TRBD1. Germline V gene lookup returns CDR1 LNHNV and CDR2 YYDKDF (reference sequence). This CDR3 has 16 residues. The V segment lost 1 base and the J segment 7 bases; nucleotides outside the gene matches: 9. CDR3 residues: CATSRVQGGAGEKLFF. CDR3 DNA: TGTGCCACCAGCAGAGTCCAGGGGGGGGCAGGTGAAAAACTGTTTTTT.

The chain links TRBV5-1 to TRBJ1-6; no definite D call. Germline V lookup: CDR1 SGHRS, CDR2 YFSETQ. V dropped 4 bases and J dropped 9 bases, with 26 bases sitting between them. The CDR3 runs to 18 residues. CDR3 coding DNA: TGCGCCAGCAGCCTCAGCGAGCGGCGGCAGGTGAACCTTTCACCCCTCCACTTT. This codes for CASSLSERRQVNLSPLHF. The full variable domain, with the rest looked up from reference TRBV5-1 and TRBJ1-6, is KAGVTQTPRYLIKTRGQQVTLSCSPISGHRSVSWYQQTPGQGLQFLFEYFSETQRNKGNFPGRFSGRQFSNSRSEMNVSTLELGDSALYLCASSLSERRQVNLSPLHFGNGTRLTVT.

A few counts support this clone. The gene calls are TRBV19 and TRBJ1-2; 7 bases are shared with TRBD1. The V gene end was trimmed by 6 bases and the J gene end by 2 bases; junction bases not matched to a gene: 3. This CDR3 is 13 amino acids long. CDR1 is LNHDA, CDR2 SQIVND, per germline (reference sequence). CDR3 sequence: CASRGQSNYGYTF. The CDR3 DNA is TGTGCCAGTAGGGGACAGTCGAACTATGGCTACACCTTC.